This TCR beta chain came from a study of cytomegalovirus exposure and HLA in healthy donors (dated by TCRdb to between 2016 and 2019). For context, the study as a whole: According to an earlier analysis of 550 to 750 of the donors, about 179 million T cells yielded roughly 110 million unique TCR beta sequences and less than 300 Gb of sequence data. In the later analysis, no new phenotypic data were used to find candidate immune exposures; instead, reliance was placed on TCR beta sequences and their occurrence across donors. Among several hundred genotyped donors of the cohort, an average of approximately 200,000 unique TCR beta nucleotide sequences was sequenced per donor, of which 15% to 20% were non-productive. Besides the first cohort of around 700 subjects, a separate validation cohort made up of 120 different subjects was used. All discovery cohort repertoires had been generated on a single sequencing platform. A later genetic analysis took genome-wide SNP genotypes for 398 of the 666 donors and used that subset as a discovery cohort. Among the roughly 390 genotyped donors, approximately 77% belonged to the genetic ancestry cluster associated with self-reported Caucasian donors. Typing coverage differed by locus: A, B, C, DRB1 and DQB1 were typed in roughly 620-630 donors, DQA1 in approximately 520, DPA1 in around 580, and DPB1 in around 490. Both class I and class II loci were covered by HLA typing, at four-digit resolution. The study used immunosequencing to profile the T cell repertoires of 670 or so subjects and linked those repertoires to cytomegalovirus serostatus. Roughly 5 DR-DQ haplotypes were treated as single units for association and clustering because of strong linkage in the cohort. The aim of the study was to test whether cataloging public T cell receptors could identify signatures of past pathogen exposure. A later analysis re-analyzed previously published TCR beta repertoires from 666 donors and added high-resolution HLA genotyping to study TCR occurrence patterns. Donor age, sex, ethnicity and CMV serostatus were compiled alongside the repertoire data. An early release covering roughly 640 HLA-typed donors comprised approximately 300 gigabases of sequencing data and around 80 million unique TCR sequences. To predict cytomegalovirus infection status, the study combined high-throughput TCR immunosequencing, statistical association of individual TCRs with disease status, and machine learning. To decide whether each TCR beta V gene segment behaved as functional or pseudogenic, an earlier analysis of some 580 of the donors relied on high-throughput TCR beta sequencing. Study-wide findings and limitations: The classifier was reported to diagnose cytomegalovirus status with high specificity and sensitivity in both the original and validation cohorts. The presence/absence analyses assumed that sequencing depth was roughly uniform across donors, and that assumption may not be true. A later analysis found that most CMV-associated TCR beta chains appeared HLA-restricted, with HLA associations seemingly driven largely by CMV exposure. A further reported finding was that TCR beta sequences accurately predicted the HLA-A and HLA-B alleles for most subjects in the first cohort. Correlated functional status among segregating V segments might be attributable to linkage disequilibrium, but an unknown experimental factor could not be ruled out. Only TCR beta chains were sequenced in this cohort, and the absence of alpha or paired-chain data limited detectable features. A cluster of highly shared sequence variants was judged likely to be a technical artifact of the sequencing pipeline. According to a later analysis, TCR association rates differed among HLA loci, with DRB1 alleles showing the most associated TCRs and HLA-C alleles showing the fewest. In the study, 150 to 200 TCR beta chains were listed as associated with cytomegalovirus. In an earlier analysis of 587 of the donors, most TCR beta V segments appeared in productive rearrangements about 87% or about 30% of the time, broadly matching IMGT annotations. The only immune exposure information available for the cohort was CMV serostatus. Several of the top co-occurrence clusters appeared to be linked to parvovirus B19, influenza, CMV and Epstein-Barr virus, according to a later analysis. A few of the identified cytomegalovirus-associated TCR beta chains were confirmed in vitro to be specific for cytomegalovirus antigens. According to a later genetic analysis, donors in an Asian-associated ancestry cluster had fewer N-insertions in productive TCRs than the approximately 630-donor mean. Some IMGT-functional V segments, including TRBV6-2 and TRBV6-3, could not be distinguished by the 87-base-pair reads and were therefore excluded. In a later analysis, around 17,000 TCR beta sequences were associated with specific HLA alleles at a false discovery rate of 0.05. While some public TCRs were present in many individuals, most TCR sequences turned up only very rarely across donors. A later analysis found that HLA-associated TCR beta chains were more clonally expanded and had lower generation probabilities than equally common non-associated chains. The authors suggested that the approach could potentially be extended to other disease states and immunological phenotypes. A later genetic analysis associated a missense DCLRE1C variant with V-gene and J-gene trimming of TCR beta chains, and an independent cohort replicated the association. When HLA alleles, especially DR and DQ, strongly co-occurred, attributing TCR associations to individual alleles was difficult. Because HLA typing was missing for some donors at each locus, association tests included only the typed subset. Because counts were too low, roughly 17 rarely observed V segments, including chromosome 9 orphons, were left out of the earlier analysis of approximately 500 of the donors.

With respect to this clone: Its antigen is unknown. The sample holds no much larger clone one base away, and base qualities are not on file.

The cohort consisted of hundreds of healthy bone marrow donors. At the time of sampling, every cohort member was nominally healthy, though immune exposures that went unrecorded were likely present. The donor was CMV seronegative and belonged to the group of 352 seronegative cohort members. Every donor gave a peripheral blood sample, and the peripheral blood mononuclear cells from that sample were used for TCR beta sequencing. The Qiagen DNeasy Blood Extraction Kit was used to extract genomic DNA from the blood cell samples. Receptor libraries were prepared by the immunoSEQ multiplex PCR assay. For the multiplex PCR, a mixture combining 60 forward primers for TCR Vbeta segments and 13 reverse primers for TCR Jbeta segments was used. Amplification of the CDR3 region of rearranged TCR beta genes was performed with a multiplex PCR assay on genomic DNA. Amplified TCR beta libraries were sequenced as 87-base-pair reads on the Illumina HiSeq System. The original methods were these. In a later analysis, 77 million or so unique TCR beta chains were counted across the roughly 670 repertoires, and about 9.9 million of these chains were shared by at least two donors. A nearest-neighbor algorithm error-corrected the raw reads and collapsed the reads into unique sequences, merging closely related sequences to remove PCR and sequencing errors. To assign V, D and J gene segments, CDR3 sequences were aligned to IMGT reference sequences. For a sequence to be retained, at least a six-nucleotide match to both a V gene segment and a J gene segment was required. Rearrangements were classified as productive when the CDR3 lacked stop codons and remained in frame with V and J, and all other rearrangements were classified as non-productive. CDR3 was defined by IMGT convention, running from the second conserved V-encoded cysteine to the conserved J-encoded phenylalanine. The earlier analysis of around 640 of the donors excluded sequences that lacked an unambiguous match to a single V gene segment. An earlier analysis of a few hundred of the donors called V segments functional above 56.7% productive rearrangements and segregating when the between-donor standard deviation exceeded 5%. A statistical classification framework was built for diagnosing cytomegalovirus status from the catalog of TCR beta chain sequences. In a later analysis, TCR nucleotide sequences were compared against IMGT/GENE-DB human TR gene sequences so that V and J genes could be assigned. The TCRdist pipeline was used in a later analysis to assign CDR3 sequences and most-parsimonious VDJ recombination scenarios. In a later analysis, every TCR beta chain was defined by the combination of its CDR3 amino acid sequence and its V-gene family, and reads without a unique V-gene family were dropped. To address suspected cross-contamination and a sequencing artifact, a later analysis removed 550 to 750 highly shared, low-generation-probability nucleotide sequences. For each public chain, a later analysis derived a clonal expansion index from normalized ranks of inferred template counts within each repertoire. In a later analysis, generation probabilities were computed using a VDJ recombination model fitted to out-of-frame rearrangements, and the results were checked against IGoR. A later analysis scored TCR-TCR, TCR-HLA and TCR-CMV co-occurrence with hypergeometric tests, applying a repertoire-size bias correction to TCR pairs. A later analysis estimated false discovery rates by permuting HLA or CMV assignments 20 times. In a later analysis, co-occurring TCRs were grouped using DBSCAN, with TCRdist sequence similarity added in when clustering inside HLA-allele-positive subsets. For co-occurrence clustering, repertoires with fewer than 30,000 or more than 120,000 public chains were excluded, along with a handful of repertoires with anomalous nucleotide sharing. TCRdb's version of the immuneACCESS table is confined to in-frame rearrangements and falls short of the full clone set. An unresolved V gene accounts for under half of the shortfall where checked; the remainder is of unknown origin. V, J and clone size reflect that table, while D and trimming were determined from the DNA. The sample profile shows about 86,000 clones; 75% to 80% of them were found once. In total, the top ten clones hold approximately 5.7% of the sample.

The CDR3 holds 12 amino acids from the cysteine to the phenylalanine. Only the CDR3 DNA stays, 36 bases, in frame from base 1. In the germline V gene, CDR1 corresponds to MNHEY and CDR2 to SVGAGI. From V the trimming removes 6 bases and from J it removes 8 bases, while the gene matches leave 3 bases of the junction unaccounted for. This clonotype was sampled from a female donor in good health and CMV-seronegative. Sequencing input: PBMCs. This sequence uses TRBV6-5 and TRBJ2-1; 8 bases in between match TRBD1. The base sequence is TGTGCCAGCAGGACAGGGGTCGATGAGCAGTTCTTC. Translated, it gives CASRTGVDEQFF.